Below are 28 T cell receptor beta chains sequenced from a single sample in a study of blood T cell repertoires in COVID-19. This table comes from immunoSEQ multiplex PCR, and its TCRdb copy is limited to in-frame clones, with some not included. This table holds 90,000 to 120,000 clones, 84% found once. Sequenced sample: peripheral blood. These TCRs come from a human donor in a cohort sampled during active COVID-19.

V gene TRBV6-2 or TRBV6-3 combines with J gene TRBJ2-2; 8 bases line up with TRBD1. The J segment lost 4 bases and the V segment lost 0 bases, leaving 7 bases of the junction unmatched. Germline values: CDR1 MNHEY, CDR2 SVGEGT. This CDR3 region has 17 residues. Here the CDR3 DNA reads TGTGCCAGCAGTTACTCGCTCAGGGGGCGAGGCACCGGGGAGCTGTTTTTT. The encoded protein is CASSYSLRGRGTGELFF.

The gene calls are TRBV5-1 and TRBJ2-3; D unclear. CDR3 length: 16 amino acids. The germline V gene has CDR1 SGHRS and CDR2 YFSETQ. With 1 base removed from V and 2 bases from J, the gap between germline ends came to 14 bases. The chain's CDR3 is CASSLPLDHPTDTQYF. DNA for the CDR3: TGCGCCAGCAGCTTGCCGCTAGACCACCCCACAGATACGCAGTATTTT.

The V call is TRBV10-3, the J call TRBJ2-7, with TRBD2 as a possible D gene (6 bases). V was trimmed by 4 bases and J by 2 bases, leaving 6 bases between them. CDR1 is ENHRY and CDR2 is SYGVKD in the germline V gene. This CDR3 is 12 amino acids long. CDR3 nucleotides: TGTGCCATCAGTGGCGGGGCCTACGAGCAGTACGTC. It codes for CAISGGAYEQYV.

This chain connects TRBV27 to TRBJ2-3; D is unresolved. The length of the CDR3 is 15 residues. Germline CDR1 is MNHEY and CDR2 is SMNVEV (reference sequence). Trimming pared 3 bases from V and 0 bases from J, leaving 10 bases between. The CDR3 sequence is CASSFLTASTDTQYF. Here the CDR3 DNA reads TGTGCCAGCAGTTTCCTTACAGCTAGCACAGATACGCAGTATTTT.

The rearrangement joins TRBV5-6 to TRBJ2-2, with a possible D match to TRBD1 (6 bases). The CDR3 runs to 15 residues. Germline assignment: CDR1 SGHDT and CDR2 YYEEEE. Trimming removed 2 bases at V and 6 bases at J, with 14 bases between. CDR3 sequence: CASSFTGGGPGELFF. DNA of the CDR3: TGTGCCAGCAGCTTTACGGGTGGGGGCCCCGGGGAGCTGTTTTTT.

This clone has only a few counts. V gene TRBV2 combines with J gene TRBJ2-2; 9 positions agree with TRBD2. Unmatched junction bases numbered 11, after V lost 0 bases and J lost 6 bases. The germline CDR1 and CDR2 sequences are SNHLY and FYNNEI. The CDR3 is made up of 18 amino acids. DNA of the CDR3: TGTGCCAGCAGTGAAGCAGTCCTAGCGGGAAATATCGCCGGGGAGCTGTTTTTT. Translated: CASSEAVLAGNIAGELFF.

The chain combines TRBV4-1 with TRBJ2-1; possibly TRBD2 for D (6 bases). Germline CDR1 is MGHRA and CDR2 is YSYEKL. V was trimmed by 4 bases and J by 3 bases, leaving 16 bases between them. The CDR3 runs to 16 residues. The CDR3 here is CASSPSGLAYYNEQFF. The CDR3 nucleotides are TGCGCCAGCAGCCCATCGGGGCTAGCGTACTACAATGAGCAGTTCTTC.

The J gene is TRBJ2-7, the V gene TRBV7-9; 7 bases align to TRBD1. J gave up 4 bases and V 5 bases, and 8 bases lay outside the gene matches. Germline-derived CDR1 and CDR2 are SEHNR and FQNEAQ (reference sequence). The CDR3 contains 14 residues. CDR3 bases: TGTGCCAGCAGCATAGGGACAGCTCCTTACGAGCAGTACTTC. This gives the protein CASSIGTAPYEQYF.

The CDR3 DNA reads TGTGCCAGCTCACCACTGGGGACAGGTATGCATGAGCAGTTCTTC. Translation: CASSPLGTGMHEQFF. The rearrangement links TRBV18 to TRBJ2-1; TRBD1 matches at 8 bases. Trimming at V came to 1 base and at J to 8 bases, leaving 7 bases not matched to a gene. The CDR3 contains 15 residues. Germline loops: CDR1 KGHSH, CDR2 LQKENI.

The CDR3 DNA follows: TGTGCCAGCAGCCGGGACAGGGAAGCTTTCTTT. Translation gives CASSRDREAFF. The chain couples TRBV7-9 to TRBJ1-1; 8 bases match TRBD1. This CDR3 region has 11 residues. The ends lost 5 bases at V and 8 bases at J; junction bases unmatched: 1. Germline loops: CDR1 SEHNR, CDR2 FQNEAQ (reference sequence).

The chain joins TRBV19 to TRBJ2-3; perhaps TRBD2 as D (6 bases). The CDR3 is 14 residues long. V was trimmed by 6 bases and J by 2 bases, leaving 12 bases between them. CDR1 and CDR2 from the germline V gene are LNHDA and SQIVND (reference sequence). The CDR3 DNA is TGTGCCAGTAGAATGTTAGCGGACACAGATACGCAGTATTTT. This gives the protein CASRMLADTDTQYF.

The rearrangement links TRBV11-2 to TRBJ2-1; TRBD2 aligns across 10 bases. Germline values: CDR1 SGHAT, CDR2 FQNNGV. J lost 2 bases, V lost 4 bases, and 5 bases had no gene match. The CDR3 covers 16 residues. The CDR3 spells CASSSIAGGTYNEQFF. CDR3 in DNA: TGTGCCAGCAGCTCTATAGCGGGAGGAACCTACAATGAGCAGTTCTTC. Full variable domain (remainder filled in from reference TRBV11-2 and TRBJ2-1): EAGVAQSPRYKIIEKRQSVAFWCNPISGHATLYWYQQILGQGPKLLIQFQNNGVVDDSQLPKDRFSAERLKGVDSTLKIQPAKLEDSAVYLCASSSIAGGTYNEQFFGPGTRLTVL.

This sequence joins TRBV6-5 and TRBJ1-2, with D uncertain. The CDR3 spans 14 residues. V gave up 6 bases and J gave up 8 bases, with 19 bases separating them. CDR1 and CDR2 from the germline V gene are MNHEY and SVGAGI. The CDR3, as DNA: TGTGCCAGCAGAAACGACGGTGGAGAAGGAGGCTACACCTTC. Translation gives CASRNDGGEGGYTF.

This chain connects TRBV11-2 to TRBJ2-7, with 7 bases lining up with TRBD1. The CDR3 runs 15 residues. The germline V gene encodes CDR1 SGHAT and CDR2 FQNNGV. V gave up 2 bases and J gave up 2 bases; unmatched junction bases: 6. The CDR3, as DNA: TGTGCCAGCAGCTTAAGCTGGGACAGAACCTACGAGCAGTACTTC. It translates to CASSLSWDRTYEQYF.

The V and J genes are TRBV5-1 and TRBJ1-1, with D unclear. In germline, CDR1 is SGHRS, CDR2 YFSETQ. V was pared by 6 bases and J by 11 bases, with 26 bases between. This CDR3 is built from 15 residues. CDR3 nucleotide sequence: TGCGCCAGCAAAGCCGCCGGCCTAGACGCACGGAAGGCTTTCTTT. Translation: CASKAAGLDARKAFF.

V is TRBV7-6 and J is TRBJ2-6; 9 bases line up with TRBD1. This CDR3 region has 16 residues. V was pared by 5 bases and J by 0 bases, with 2 bases of the junction left unmatched. CDR1 is SGHVS, CDR2 FNYEAQ, per germline. CDR3 amino acids: CASSGTGNSGANVLTF. In DNA form, the CDR3 reads TGTGCCAGCAGCGGGACAGGGAACTCTGGGGCCAACGTCCTGACTTTC.

A single count supports this clone. The V and J genes are TRBV10-3 and TRBJ2-2; TRBD1 matches at 7 bases. CDR1 is ENHRY and CDR2 is SYGVKD in the germline V gene. This CDR3 region has 14 residues. Trimming cost V 6 bases and J 4 bases; bases outside gene matches: 5. The CDR3 nucleotides are TGTGCCATCAGCCCGGGACAGTTCACCGGGGAGCTGTTTTTT. This translates into CAISPGQFTGELFF.

This clone was seen a few times. The chain combines TRBV19 with TRBJ1-1, with 7 bases identical to TRBD1. Germline CDR1 and CDR2: LNHDA and SQIVND (reference sequence). This CDR3 is built from 15 residues. The ends lost 8 bases at V and 0 bases at J; junction bases unmatched: 9. The CDR3 sequence: CASQGTETLNTEAFF. CDR3 sequence (DNA): TGTGCCAGTCAGGGGACAGAAACTCTGAACACTGAAGCTTTCTTT.

The table lists this clone with a count of one. The chain recombines TRBV7-9 with TRBJ1-1, with 7 bases aligning to TRBD1. CDR1 and CDR2 from the germline V gene are SEHNR and FQNEAQ (reference sequence). The CDR3 runs to 14 residues. With 3 bases clipped from V and 3 bases from J, the junction kept 4 bases outside the gene matches. CDR3 DNA: TGTGCCAGCAGCTTCGGACAGGTTGACACTGAAGCTTTCTTT. Protein product: CASSFGQVDTEAFF. The variable domain in full, completed from reference TRBV7-9 and TRBJ1-1, reads DTGVSQNPRHKITKRGQNVTFRCDPISEHNRLYWYRQTLGQGPEFLTYFQNEAQLEKSRLLSDRFSAERPKGSFSTLEIQRTEQGDSAMYLCASSFGQVDTEAFFGQGTRLTVV.

The chain recombines TRBV29-1 with TRBJ1-2, with a tentative D call TRBD1 (5 bases). Deletions cut 3 bases from V and 0 bases from J, with 14 bases between. The germline CDR1 and CDR2 sequences are SQVTM and ANQGSEA. This CDR3 contains 15 residues. The CDR3 DNA is TGCAGCGTTGACCAGGGAGGAGATACTAACTATGGCTACACCTTC. Residues: CSVDQGGDTNYGYTF.

The J gene is TRBJ2-7, the V gene TRBV6-1; 7 bases align to TRBD1. The length of the CDR3 is 15 residues. V lost 0 bases and J lost 3; bases outside the gene matches: 5. Germline values: CDR1 MNHNS, CDR2 SASEGT. CDR3 DNA: TGTGCCAGCAGTGAAGCCCCGGGACAGTTCTACGAGCAGTACGTC. It specifies CASSEAPGQFYEQYV.

V usage is TRBV5-1 and J usage is TRBJ2-1; D not certain. The CDR3 has 13 residues. From germline, CDR1 is SGHRS and CDR2 YFSETQ. V lost 0 bases to trimming and J lost 7 bases, with 8 bases between them. The CDR3 reads CASSLDNGNEQFF. The CDR3, as DNA: TGCGCCAGCAGCTTGGATAACGGGAATGAGCAGTTCTTC.

The gene calls are TRBV25-1 and TRBJ2-3; D is unresolved. Per germline, CDR1 MGHDK and CDR2 SYGVNS. The CDR3 length is 13 residues. Between the trimmed V and J ends, which lost 9 bases and 0 bases, there was a span of 10 bases. The CDR3 DNA is TGTGCCAGTAACACCCGAAGCACAGATACGCAGTATTTT. This codes for CASNTRSTDTQYF.

V gene TRBV2 combines with J gene TRBJ1-2; D perhaps matches TRBD1 (5 bases). Between the trimmed V and J ends, which lost 9 bases and 0 bases, there was a span of 14 bases. In germline, CDR1 is SNHLY, CDR2 FYNNEI. The CDR3 consists of 14 residues. CDR3 bases: TGTGCCAGTTCTATGACAGAGACTAACTATGGCTACACCTTC. Encoded protein: CASSMTETNYGYTF.

The rearrangement joins TRBV7-8 to TRBJ2-7; TRBD2 is a possible D gene (5 bases). There are 16 residues in the CDR3. Germline values: CDR1 SGHVS, CDR2 FQNEAQ. Trimming stripped 3 bases from V and 1 base from J, with 16 bases between. The CDR3 DNA sequence: TGTGCCAGCAGCTTCGGGGATCCCCACCGGTCCTACGAGCAGTACGTC. It is translated as CASSFGDPHRSYEQYV.

The V and J genes are TRBV21-1 and TRBJ2-7; the table's D call, TRBD2, was not checked against the DNA. TRBV21-1 counts as a pseudogene. This CDR3 contains 17 residues. In DNA form, the CDR3 reads TGTGCCAGCAGCAACCAATTGACTAGCGGGAGTTCCTACGAGCAGTACTTC. Translation gives CASSNQLTSGSSYEQYF.

This chain links TRBV2 with TRBJ2-1; TRBD2 matches at 8 bases. Germline V lookup: CDR1 SNHLY, CDR2 FYNNEI. V trimming: 4 bases; J trimming: 2 bases; junction bases outside the gene matches: 10. CDR3 size: 17 residues. DNA of the CDR3: TGTGCCAGCAGTGTCCAACCGGGACTAGGAACCTACAATGAGCAGTTCTTC. This codes for CASSVQPGLGTYNEQFF.

A few counts support this clone. This chain links TRBV27 with TRBJ2-2; a weak D match, TRBD1 (5 bases). CDR3 length: 16 amino acids. Trimming removed 0 bases at V and 5 bases at J, with 13 bases between. The germline gives CDR1 MNHEY, CDR2 SMNVEV (reference sequence). The CDR3 loop is CASSLSAGSWTGELFF. The CDR3 nucleotides read TGTGCCAGCAGTTTATCGGCAGGGTCGTGGACCGGGGAGCTGTTTTTT.